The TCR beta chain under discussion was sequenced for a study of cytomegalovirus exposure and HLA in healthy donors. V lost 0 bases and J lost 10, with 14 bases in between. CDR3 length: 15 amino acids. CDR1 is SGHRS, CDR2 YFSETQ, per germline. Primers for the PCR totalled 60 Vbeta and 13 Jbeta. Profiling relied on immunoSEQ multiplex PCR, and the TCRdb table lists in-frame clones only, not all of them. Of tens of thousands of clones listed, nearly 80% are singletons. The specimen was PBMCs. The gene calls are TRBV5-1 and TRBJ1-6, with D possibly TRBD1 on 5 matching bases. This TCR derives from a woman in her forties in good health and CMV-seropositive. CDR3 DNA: TGCGCCAGCAGCTTGGCCATGGCAGGGTTGTCACCCCTCCACTTT. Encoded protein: CASSLAMAGLSPLHF.